This is a list of T cell receptor beta chains from one sample in a study of cytomegalovirus exposure and HLA in healthy donors. The repertoire was sequenced with immunoSEQ multiplex PCR; TCRdb's copy has only in-frame clones and lacks some. The sample shows tens of thousands of clones, roughly four fifths of them seen only once. The sequenced material came from PBMCs. Receptor source: a man aged 25-40 years in good health and CMV-seronegative. The CDR3 runs from the conserved cysteine through the conserved F or W. D genes are given only for firm matches. A clone size is listed for some rows: how often the clone was seen (once, few, many), or a class if it is expanded.

j_call d_call v_call clone_size cdr3_nt cdr3_aa
TRBJ1-4 - TRBV7-9 few TGTGCCAGCAGCTTATTATCAGGGCGGACTAATGAAAAACTGTTTTTT CASSLLSGRTNEKLFF
TRBJ2-1 TRBD2 TRBV7-2 - TGTGCCAGCAGCTTTGGGCTAGCGGGAGGGAGCTCCTACAATGAGCAGTTCTTC CASSFGLAGGSSYNEQFF
TRBJ1-3 TRBD1 TRBV10-2 once TGCGCCAGCAGCCCACAGGGGGGCCAAGGAAACACCATATATTTT CASSPQGGQGNTIYF
TRBJ1-3 - TRBV2 once TGTGCCAGCAGTGTCGGGAAGATGGCAGACACCATATATTTT CASSVGKMADTIYF
TRBJ2-3 TRBD2 TRBV7-9 - TGTGCCAGCAGCTCCAATAGCGGGAACCTCCGCACAGATACGCAGTATTTT CASSSNSGNLRTDTQYF
TRBJ2-2 TRBD2 TRBV5-4 few TGTGCCAGCAGATCAGCTAGCGGGGACGTCACCGGGGAGCTGTTTTTT CASRSASGDVTGELFF
TRBJ2-1 - TRBV7-9 - TGTGCCAGCAGCTTAGGCGCCTACAATGAGCAGTTCTTC CASSLGAYNEQFF
TRBJ2-7 - TRBV7-9 - TGTGCCAGCAGCTTAGTGGGGGCCTCCTACGAGCAGTACTTC CASSLVGASYEQYF
TRBJ1-2 - TRBV9 - TGTGCCAGCAGCGAGGGGCAATACGGATATGGCTACACCTTC CASSEGQYGYGYTF
TRBJ2-1 - TRBV6-4 - TGTGCCAGCATGGCCGAAATAGGGGGCTACAATGAGCAGTTCTTC CASMAEIGGYNEQFF
TRBJ2-7 - TRBV28 - TGTGCCAGCAGTTTACCCCAGTATAACTCCTACGAGCAGTACTTC CASSLPQYNSYEQYF
TRBJ2-7 TRBD1 TRBV10-3 few TGTGCCATCAAACCCAGGGGGCCTAGCTCCTACGAGCAGTACTTC CAIKPRGPSSYEQYF
TRBJ1-2 TRBD1 TRBV6-5 - TGTGCCAGCAGTCGAGACAGGGTCTATGGCTACACCTTC CASSRDRVYGYTF
TRBJ2-7 - TRBV10-2 - TGCGCCAGCAGCGACTCCGGGAGCTACGAGCAGTACTTC CASSDSGSYEQYF
TRBJ1-2 TRBD1 TRBV27 - TGTGCCAGCAGTCCTCAAGACAGGGTAAATGGCTACACCTTC CASSPQDRVNGYTF
TRBJ2-7 - TRBV10-3 - TGTGCCATCAGTGAGTCTGTTACCTACGAGCAGTACTTC CAISESVTYEQYF
TRBJ1-1 - TRBV5-1 - TGCGCCAGCAGTTTGTTACAGCCGAACACTGAAGCTTTCTTT CASSLLQPNTEAFF
TRBJ2-3 - TRBV25-1 - TGTGCCAGCAGTGAATCTGGGAGGTTCACAGATACGCAGTATTTT CASSESGRFTDTQYF
TRBJ2-1 - TRBV7-2 - TGTGCCAGCAGCTTAGATAGCGGACCGTACAATGAGCAGTTCTTC CASSLDSGPYNEQFF
TRBJ2-3 TRBD2 TRBV9 - TGTGCCAGCAGGAGACTAGCGGGGGAAGCAGATACGCAGTATTTT CASRRLAGEADTQYF
TRBJ1-1 - TRBV4-2 - TGTGCCAGCAGCCAAGATTTTCCCGTGGGGCCGAACACTGAAGCTTTCTTT CASSQDFPVGPNTEAFF
TRBJ2-2 TRBD1 TRBV2 - TGTGCCAGCAGGGCACAGGGGGCGAACACCGGGGAGCTGTTTTTT CASRAQGANTGELFF
TRBJ2-5 - TRBV29-1 - TGCAGCGTTGACGTGGGGGGTCGAGAGACCCAGTACTTC CSVDVGGRETQYF
TRBJ1-4 - TRBV2 few TGTGCCAGCAGTGAGGCTGGGGGGTGGGAAAAACTGTTTTTT CASSEAGGWEKLFF
TRBJ2-1 - TRBV11-2 few TGTGCCAGCAGCTTACCGGTGGGGGCCCGATGGCAGTTCTTC CASSLPVGARWQFF
TRBJ2-2 TRBD2 TRBV7-7 few TGTGCTAGCAGCGAGGGACTAGCGGGAGGAACGAACACCGGGGAGCTGTTTTTT CASSEGLAGGTNTGELFF
TRBJ2-1 TRBD1 TRBV28 - TGTGCCAGCAGCGGACAGGGGGCCTACAATGAGCAGTTCTTC CASSGQGAYNEQFF